The rows below give T cell receptor beta chains drawn from one sample of a study of blood T cells in healthy people across ages. TCRdb fed the 5' RACE reads into MiXCR, producing one record per CDR3 protein. The sample has 650,000 to 700,000 distinct CDR3 sequences, 40% to 65% seen once. Material for sequencing was blood. The receptors shown here come from a woman older than 75 in good health. CDR3s include the opening cysteine and the closing phenylalanine or tryptophan. Each record gives: J gene, V gene, CDR3 protein.

J gene: TRBJ2-1; V gene: TRBV4-3; CDR3 protein: CASSQDYWNEQFF
J gene: TRBJ1-1; V gene: TRBV5-1; CDR3 protein: CASSQQSGTGVLNTEAFF
J gene: TRBJ1-5; V gene: TRBV7-9; CDR3 protein: CASSPLRSDNQPQHF
J gene: TRBJ2-1; V gene: TRBV7-2; CDR3 protein: CASSGGGQNEQFF
J gene: TRBJ2-3; V gene: TRBV5-1; CDR3 protein: CASSLEGLQATQYF
J gene: TRBJ1-5; V gene: TRBV20-1; CDR3 protein: CSALDVAETLSNQPQHF
J gene: -; V gene: TRBV7-9; CDR3 protein: CASSLETSRETQYF
J gene: TRBJ2-3; V gene: TRBV6-5; CDR3 protein: CASGQREGADTQYF
J gene: TRBJ2-7; V gene: TRBV7-2; CDR3 protein: CASSSYRGRLDEQYF
J gene: TRBJ2-3; V gene: TRBV20-1; CDR3 protein: CSAPPRVAGVGDTQYF
J gene: TRBJ2-5; V gene: TRBV27; CDR3 protein: CASSSGTRETQYF
J gene: TRBJ2-7; V gene: TRBV24-1; CDR3 protein: CATSDPRQGGHNEQYF
J gene: -; V gene: TRBV6-1; CDR3 protein: CASTEPGHSYEQYF
J gene: TRBJ1-1; V gene: TRBV27; CDR3 protein: CASSSRVEAFF
J gene: TRBJ2-1; V gene: TRBV24-1; CDR3 protein: CATSDTPANEQFF
J gene: TRBJ2-1; V gene: TRBV4-1; CDR3 protein: CASSPIGQTKGNEQFF
J gene: TRBJ1-2; V gene: TRBV4-2; CDR3 protein: CASSQDIGGYYGYTF
J gene: TRBJ2-1; V gene: TRBV20-1; CDR3 protein: CSTDGLAGVDEQFF
J gene: TRBJ2-3; V gene: TRBV27; CDR3 protein: CASSFTSGGRDFRETQYF
J gene: TRBJ2-6; V gene: TRBV29-1; CDR3 protein: CSVVGSGSGANVLTF
J gene: TRBJ2-1; V gene: TRBV3-1; CDR3 protein: CASTVAGLGNEQFF
J gene: TRBJ1-6; V gene: TRBV13; CDR3 protein: CASSNLVGVGDNSPLHF
J gene: TRBJ2-4; V gene: TRBV7-3; CDR3 protein: CASSLKGGTKNIQYF
J gene: TRBJ2-1; V gene: TRBV5-1; CDR3 protein: CASRGTEQFF
J gene: TRBJ1-6; V gene: TRBV27; CDR3 protein: CASSRKAGSYNSPLHF
J gene: TRBJ2-3; V gene: TRBV18; CDR3 protein: CASSPTAGTGRADTQYF
J gene: TRBJ2-7; V gene: TRBV20-1; CDR3 protein: CSARRSAGGFYEQYF
J gene: TRBJ1-4; V gene: TRBV24-1; CDR3 protein: CATSDRRGQGDEKLFF
J gene: TRBJ2-5; V gene: TRBV29-1; CDR3 protein: CSVETGFQETQYF
J gene: TRBJ2-2; V gene: TRBV20-1; CDR3 protein: CSAREIAGTNTGELFF
J gene: TRBJ1-1; V gene: TRBV7-9; CDR3 protein: CASSLGPGDTEAFF
J gene: TRBJ1-5; V gene: TRBV7-2; CDR3 protein: CASSPQANQPQHF
J gene: TRBJ2-7; V gene: TRBV20-1; CDR3 protein: CSARGDSTYEQYF